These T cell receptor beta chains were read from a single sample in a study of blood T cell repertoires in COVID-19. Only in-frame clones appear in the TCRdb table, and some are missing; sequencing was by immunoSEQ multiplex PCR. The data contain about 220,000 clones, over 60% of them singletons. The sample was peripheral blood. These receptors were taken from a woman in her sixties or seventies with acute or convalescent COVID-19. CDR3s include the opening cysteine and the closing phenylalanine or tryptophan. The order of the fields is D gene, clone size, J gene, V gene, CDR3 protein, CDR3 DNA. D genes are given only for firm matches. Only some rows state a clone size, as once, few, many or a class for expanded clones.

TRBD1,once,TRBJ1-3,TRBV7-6,CASSPTRTGTGNTIYF,TGTGCCAGCAGCCCCACCCGGACAGGGACTGGAAACACCATATATTTT
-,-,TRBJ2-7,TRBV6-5,CASSLGQHLTYEQYF,TGTGCCAGCAGCCTCGGACAGCACCTCACCTACGAGCAGTACTTC
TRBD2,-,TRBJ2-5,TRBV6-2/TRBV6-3,CASSQGLAGGQETQYF,TGTGCCAGCAGTCAAGGACTAGCGGGGGGCCAAGAGACCCAGTACTTC
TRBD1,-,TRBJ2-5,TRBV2,CASRRTGVNQETQYF,TGTGCCAGCAGAAGGACAGGCGTTAACCAAGAGACCCAGTACTTC
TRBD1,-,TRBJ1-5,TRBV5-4,CASSLEPGGQGGQPQHF,TGTGCCAGCAGCTTGGAACCGGGGGGACAGGGGGGTCAGCCCCAGCATTTT
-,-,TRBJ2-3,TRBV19,CASSIRTGTITDTQYF,TGTGCCAGTAGTATAAGGACAGGGACTATCACAGATACGCAGTATTTT
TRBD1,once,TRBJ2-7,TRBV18,CASSPQGVSYEQYF,TGTGCCAGCTCACCTCAGGGGGTCTCCTACGAGCAGTACTTC
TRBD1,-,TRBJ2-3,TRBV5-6,CASSFGRGQPHLSTDTQYF,TGTGCCAGCAGCTTTGGCAGGGGGCAACCTCACCTTAGCACAGATACGCAGTATTTT
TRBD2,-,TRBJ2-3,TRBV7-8,CASRPRGGITDTQYF,TGTGCCAGCAGACCACGGGGGGGCATCACAGATACGCAGTATTTT
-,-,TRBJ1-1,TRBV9,CASSARGTEAFF,TGTGCCAGCAGCGCTCGGGGCACTGAAGCTTTCTTT
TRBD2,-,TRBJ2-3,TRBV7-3,CASSLIGPSGGQRTDTQYF,TGTGCCAGCAGCTTAATCGGCCCTAGCGGGGGCCAGCGCACAGATACGCAGTATTTT
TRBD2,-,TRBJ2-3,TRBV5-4,CASSLGGSGGTDTQYF,TGTGCCAGCAGCCTAGGGGGTAGCGGGGGAACAGATACGCAGTATTTT
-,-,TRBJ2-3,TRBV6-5,CASSYEVTDTQYF,TGTGCCAGCAGTTATGAGGTCACAGATACGCAGTATTTT
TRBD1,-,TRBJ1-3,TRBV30,CAWSPRAGGRGNTIYF,TGTGCCTGGAGTCCCCGTGCAGGGGGCAGAGGAAACACCATATATTTT
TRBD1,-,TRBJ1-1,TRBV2,CASSGQGGEDEAFF,TGTGCCAGCAGTGGACAGGGAGGAGAAGATGAAGCTTTCTTT
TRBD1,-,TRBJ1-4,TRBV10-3,CAINDRGDEKLFF,TGTGCCATCAATGACAGGGGAGACGAAAAACTGTTTTTT
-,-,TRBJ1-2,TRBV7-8,CASSMGPNYGYTF,TGTGCCAGCAGCATGGGCCCCAACTATGGCTACACCTTC
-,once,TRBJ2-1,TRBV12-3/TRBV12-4,CAVGGSIHNEQFF,TGTGCCGTTGGGGGCAGCATTCACAATGAGCAGTTCTTC
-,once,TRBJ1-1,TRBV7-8,CASTNSLNTEAFF,TGTGCCAGCACCAATAGCTTGAACACTGAAGCTTTCTTT
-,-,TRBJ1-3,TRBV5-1,CASRIQGSGNTIYF,TGCGCCAGCAGGATACAGGGAAGTGGAAACACCATATATTTT
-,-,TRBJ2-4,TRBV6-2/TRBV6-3,CASSQRQGGMNIQYF,TGTGCCAGCAGTCAACGACAGGGAGGTATGAACATTCAGTACTTC
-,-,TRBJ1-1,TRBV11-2,CASSFTGNTEAFF,TGTGCCAGCAGCTTTACAGGGAACACTGAAGCTTTCTTT
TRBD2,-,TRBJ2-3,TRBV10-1,CASSESQRGADTQYF,TGCGCCAGCAGTGAGTCCCAGCGGGGCGCAGATACGCAGTATTTT
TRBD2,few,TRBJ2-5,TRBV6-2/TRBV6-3,CASNPSGGGRYQETQYF,TGTGCCAGCAACCCCAGTGGCGGGGGTCGGTACCAAGAGACCCAGTACTTC
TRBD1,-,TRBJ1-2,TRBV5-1,CASRDRAGYTF,TGCGCCTCCCGGGACAGGGCCGGCTACACCTTC
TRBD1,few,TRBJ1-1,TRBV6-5,CASSYSLTGDTEAFF,TGTGCCAGCAGTTACTCCCTGACAGGGGACACTGAAGCTTTCTTT
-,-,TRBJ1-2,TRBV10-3,CAISKGENGYTF,TGTGCCATCTCAAAGGGAGAAAATGGCTACACCTTC
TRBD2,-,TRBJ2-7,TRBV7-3,CASSRWTSGLTYEQYF,TGTGCCAGCAGCAGATGGACTAGCGGGTTAACCTACGAGCAGTACTTC
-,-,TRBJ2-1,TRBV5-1,CASSLVAGTYNEQFF,TGCGCCAGCAGCTTGGTTGCGGGAACCTACAATGAGCAGTTCTTC
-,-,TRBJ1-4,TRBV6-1,CASSEGLSAGEKLFF,TGTGCCAGCAGTGAAGGACTCTCCGCGGGAGAAAAACTGTTTTTT
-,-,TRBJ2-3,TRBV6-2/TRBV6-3,CASSYPSQADTQYF,TGTGCCAGCAGTTACCCCTCTCAAGCCGATACGCAGTATTTT
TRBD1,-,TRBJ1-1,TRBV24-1,CATSRQGTIGAFF,TGTGCCACCAGTCGACAGGGGACGATCGGGGCTTTCTTT
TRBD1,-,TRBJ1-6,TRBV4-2,CASRRQGLGVGSPLHF,TGTGCCAGCAGGCGACAGGGCCTAGGTGTCGGCTCACCCCTCCACTTT
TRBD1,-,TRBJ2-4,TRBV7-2,CASSLAPGGENIQYF,TGTGCCAGCAGCTTAGCCCCAGGGGGCGAAAACATTCAGTACTTC
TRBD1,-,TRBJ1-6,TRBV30,CAWSQGRGRQNNSPLHF,TGTGCCTGGAGTCAGGGCAGGGGGCGCCAAAATAATTCACCCCTCCACTTT
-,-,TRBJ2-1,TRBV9,CASSVGQWRSSYNEQFF,TGTGCCAGCAGCGTAGGACAGTGGCGGAGCTCCTACAATGAGCAGTTCTTC
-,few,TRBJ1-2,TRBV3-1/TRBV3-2,CASSPLKYSYGYTF,TGTGCCAGCAGCCCCCTAAAGTACAGCTATGGCTACACCTTC
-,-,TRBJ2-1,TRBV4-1,CASSQTDTSYNEQFF,TGCGCCAGCAGCCAAACAGACACCTCCTACAATGAGCAGTTCTTC
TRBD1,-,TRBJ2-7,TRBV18,CASSPGQDFYEQYF,TGTGCCAGCTCCCCGGGACAGGACTTTTACGAGCAGTACTTC